Sequencing of this TCR beta chain was carried out in a study of cytomegalovirus exposure and HLA in healthy donors. Study-wide findings and caveats: Reported performance of the classifier showed diagnosis of cytomegalovirus status with high specificity and sensitivity. Some 150 TCR beta chains were listed as cytomegalovirus-associated.

Primers for the PCR totalled 60 Vbeta and 13 Jbeta. Only in-frame clones appear in the TCRdb table, and some are missing; sequencing was by immunoSEQ multiplex PCR. The repertoire includes roughly 200,000 clones, approximately 86% of them detected once, and less than 0.4% sits in the top ten. Of note for this clone: The target antigen is unknown. Relative to the germline gene, one junction end is altered; a read error may explain this.

Germline CDR1 MGHRA, CDR2 YSYEKL. CDR3 size: 15 residues. The sample consisted of PBMCs. The chain carries TRBV4-1 and TRBJ1-2; D gene unclear. The receptor's source is a woman in her twenties or thirties in good health and CMV-seronegative. DNA for the CDR3: TGCGCCAGCGGCCAAGTCGGCAGGCCTTTCTATGGCTACACCTTC. Translated: CASGQVGRPFYGYTF.